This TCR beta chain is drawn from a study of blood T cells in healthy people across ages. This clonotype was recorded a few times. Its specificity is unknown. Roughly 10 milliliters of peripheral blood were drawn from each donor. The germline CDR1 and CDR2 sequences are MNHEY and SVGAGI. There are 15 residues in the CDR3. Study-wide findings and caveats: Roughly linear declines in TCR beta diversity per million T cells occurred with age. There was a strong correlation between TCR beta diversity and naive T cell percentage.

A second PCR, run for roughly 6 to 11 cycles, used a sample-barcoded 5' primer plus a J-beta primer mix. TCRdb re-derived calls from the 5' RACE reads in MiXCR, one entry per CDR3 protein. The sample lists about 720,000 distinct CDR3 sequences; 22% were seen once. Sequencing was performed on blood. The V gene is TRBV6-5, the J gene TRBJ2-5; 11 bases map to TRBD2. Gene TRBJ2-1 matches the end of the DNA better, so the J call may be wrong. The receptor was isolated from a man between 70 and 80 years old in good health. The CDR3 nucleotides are TGTGCCAGCAGCCTAGCGGGGGGACTCAGTGATGAGCAGTTCTTC. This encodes CASSLAGGLSDEQFF.